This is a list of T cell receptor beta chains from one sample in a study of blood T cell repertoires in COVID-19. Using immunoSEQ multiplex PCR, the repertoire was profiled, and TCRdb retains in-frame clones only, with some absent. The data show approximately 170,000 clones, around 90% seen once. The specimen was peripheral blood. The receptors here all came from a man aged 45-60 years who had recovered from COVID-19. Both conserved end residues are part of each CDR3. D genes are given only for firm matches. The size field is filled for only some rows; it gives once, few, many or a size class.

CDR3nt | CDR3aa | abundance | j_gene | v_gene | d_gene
TGTGCCAGCAGTGCCGGACACGTCGAGGTCGTCAATGAGCAGTTCTTC | CASSAGHVEVVNEQFF | . | TRBJ2-1 | TRBV6-1 | .
TGTGCCAGTAGTGTGTACGAGGGTGGAACTGAAGCTTTCTTT | CASSVYEGGTEAFF | . | TRBJ1-1 | TRBV19 | .
TGCGCAGATCAGTTCTACGAGCAGTACTTC | CADQFYEQYF | . | TRBJ2-7 | TRBV23-1 | .
TGCGCCAGCAGTCTGACACAAGGAAAAACTAATGAAAAACTGTTTTTT | CASSLTQGKTNEKLFF | few | TRBJ1-4 | TRBV10-2 | .
TGTGCCAGCAGCCTCGGGGGGGCCCGGACAGATACGCAGTATTTT | CASSLGGARTDTQYF | . | TRBJ2-3 | TRBV3-1/TRBV3-2 | TRBD2
TGCGCCAGCAGCTTGTCGCCAGGGGAGAATTCACCCCTCCACTTT | CASSLSPGENSPLHF | . | TRBJ1-6 | TRBV5-1 | .
TGTGCCTGGAACCTAGCGGGGGCCTCCTACGAGCAGTACTTC | CAWNLAGASYEQYF | . | TRBJ2-7 | TRBV30 | TRBD2
TGTGCCAGCAGCCCACGAGGACTAGCGAACACCGGGGAGCTGTTTTTT | CASSPRGLANTGELFF | . | TRBJ2-2 | TRBV9 | TRBD2
TGTGCCAGCAGCCATTTACCGGGACAGGGTACCGAGACCCAGTACTTC | CASSHLPGQGTETQYF | . | TRBJ2-5 | TRBV16 | TRBD1
TGTGCCAGCAGTGAAGCGCAGATGTTAGCGGGATTGAACACTGAAGCTTTCTTT | CASSEAQMLAGLNTEAFF | . | TRBJ1-1 | TRBV6-1 | .
TGTGCCAGCAGCCCGGACAGGATCTCCTACGAGCAGTACTTC | CASSPDRISYEQYF | once | TRBJ2-7 | TRBV13 | TRBD1
TGTGCCAGCAGTTTATATCCAGCGGGAGGGCCAGGAGAGCAGTACTTC | CASSLYPAGGPGEQYF | once | TRBJ2-7 | TRBV27 | TRBD2
TGTGCCAGCAGTTATCCCTTCCGACTAGCGGGAGGGAGGGACAATGAGCAGTTCTTC | CASSYPFRLAGGRDNEQFF | . | TRBJ2-1 | TRBV6-2/TRBV6-3 | TRBD2
TGTGCCAGCAGCCAACCCCTAGTACACAGGGGGCTGAACTATGGCTACACCTTC | CASSQPLVHRGLNYGYTF | . | TRBJ1-2 | TRBV3-1/TRBV3-2 | TRBD1
TGTGCCAGCAGCGTCGCGTCCGAGCAGTACTTC | CASSVASEQYF | . | TRBJ2-7 | TRBV7-9 | .
TGTGCCAGCTCGATGACAGGGCGTGGCTACACCTTC | CASSMTGRGYTF | . | TRBJ1-2 | TRBV18 | TRBD1
TGTGCCAGCAGTTTAGAAGCGGGTCCAGGCGTGGAGCAGTACTTC | CASSLEAGPGVEQYF | . | TRBJ2-7 | TRBV6-5 | .
TGTGCCAGCAGCTTAGAGCCGACAGGGGAGCTGTTTTTT | CASSLEPTGELFF | . | TRBJ2-2 | TRBV7-2 | .
TGTGCCAGCAGTTTATCAGGGGCTGGAAACACCATATATTTT | CASSLSGAGNTIYF | once | TRBJ1-3 | TRBV27 | .